Presented here are 29 T cell receptor beta chains from one specimen sequenced in a study of T cells in Graves' hyperthyroidism and ophthalmopathy. Amplified TCR beta CDR3 regions came from RNA transcripts. The HTBI primer set drove a first-round RT-PCR of the TCR CDR3. One entry per CDR3 protein results from TCRdb running MiXCR on the multiplex PCR reads. The data show 250,000 to 300,000 distinct CDR3 sequences, roughly an eighth seen once. The sequenced sample was blood. Receptors originate from a woman in her 40s with Graves' hyperthyroidism.

This clonotype was seen ten or more times. V and J are TRBV20-1 and TRBJ1-1; D possibly corresponds to TRBD1 (6 bases). The germline V gene has CDR1 DFQATT and CDR2 SNEGSKA (reference sequence). The CDR3 runs to 12 residues. The V end lost 6 bases, the J end lost 1 base, and 9 bases lay between the germline ends. The CDR3 region is CSASDRNTEAFF. The CDR3 nucleotides read TGCAGTGCGTCGGACAGGAACACTGAAGCTTTCTTT.

This chain connects TRBV7-2 to TRBJ2-5; possibly TRBD1 for D (6 bases). CDR1 is SGHTA, CDR2 FQGNSA, per germline. Trimming shortened V by 2 bases and J by 10 bases, and 14 bases separated the two germline ends. This CDR3 comprises 13 residues. In DNA form, the CDR3 reads TGTGCCAGCAGCTTATATAAGGGGGACAACCAGTACTTC. It yields the protein CASSLYKGDNQYF.

This clonotype was seen ten or more times. The rearrangement uses TRBV6-1 and TRBJ2-1, with D hard to call. This CDR3 region has 14 residues. CDR1 MNHNS and CDR2 SASEGT come from the germline V gene. The V gene lost 3 bases and the J gene lost 0 bases, with 6 bases spanning the gap. CDR3 nucleotide sequence: TGTGCCAGCAGTGACCCGAACTCCTACAATGAGCAGTTCTTC. Protein: CASSDPNSYNEQFF.

The rearrangement joins TRBV5-4 to TRBJ1-1; a possible D gene is TRBD1 (6 bases). V was trimmed by 3 bases and J by 0 bases, leaving 12 bases between them. Germline V lookup: CDR1 SGHNT, CDR2 YYREEE (reference sequence). The CDR3 spans 15 residues. CDR3 amino acids: CASSSRDTLNTEAFF. In nucleotides, the CDR3 is TGTGCCAGCAGCTCCCGGGACACCTTGAACACTGAAGCTTTCTTT. Looking up the rest from reference TRBV5-4 and TRBJ1-1 gives the full variable domain: ETGVTQSPTHLIKTRGQQVTLRCSSQSGHNTVSWYQQALGQGPQFIFQYYREEENGRGNFPPRFSGLQFPNYSSELNVNALELDDSALYLCASSSRDTLNTEAFFGQGTRLTVV.

This clonotype appeared many times. The rearrangement links TRBV13 to TRBJ2-5; D not resolved. Trimming shortened V by 6 bases and J by 5 bases, and 13 bases separated the two germline ends. CDR1 and CDR2 (germline): PRHDT, FYEKMQ (reference sequence). The CDR3 covers 13 residues. CDR3 nucleotides: TGTGCCAGCAGTTCAGGTTCGGACGAGACCCAGTACTTC. It specifies CASSSGSDETQYF.

V usage is TRBV7-9 and J usage is TRBJ1-5; TRBD1 is a possible D gene (6 bases). This CDR3 is 14 amino acids long. The V gene lost 3 bases and the J gene lost 5 bases, with 11 bases spanning the gap. Germline values: CDR1 SEHNR, CDR2 FQNEAQ (reference sequence). CDR3 protein: CASSFVGGDQPQHF. The DNA for the CDR3 is TGTGCCAGCAGCTTTGTAGGGGGGGATCAGCCCCAGCATTTT.

V and J are TRBV7-9 and TRBJ1-3; D not resolved. CDR1 is SEHNR, CDR2 FQNEAQ, per germline (reference sequence). The CDR3 runs 13 residues. The ends were cut back, 8 bases at V and 2 bases at J, with 10 bases in the middle. DNA of the CDR3: TGTGCCAGCTTCCGGTCAGCTGGAAACACCATATATTTT. It codes for CASFRSAGNTIYF. The variable domain in full, with the rest retrieved from reference TRBV7-9 and TRBJ1-3, is DTGVSQNPRHKITKRGQNVTFRCDPISEHNRLYWYRQTLGQGPEFLTYFQNEAQLEKSRLLSDRFSAERPKGSFSTLEIQRTEQGDSAMYLCASFRSAGNTIYFGEGSWLTVV.

This clonotype showed up many times. V is TRBV30 and J is TRBJ1-6; D is undetermined. Trimming removed 2 bases at V and 9 bases at J, with 14 bases between. Germline V gene data show CDR1 as GTSNPN and CDR2 as SVGIG (reference sequence). The CDR3 runs 14 residues. In DNA, the CDR3 is TGTGCCTGGAGTTCTGTATCTCAACTTTCACCCCTCCACTTT. The encoded protein is CAWSSVSQLSPLHF.

The V and J genes are TRBV7-9 and TRBJ2-6; a weak D match, TRBD2 (7 bases). Germline V lookup: CDR1 SEHNR, CDR2 FQNEAQ (reference sequence). Trimming took off 7 bases at V and 4 bases at J, with 14 bases between the two ends. CDR3 length: 15 residues. CDR3: CASMGGASGANVLTF. The CDR3 DNA reads TGTGCCAGCATGGGGGGGGCTTCAGGGGCCAACGTCCTGACTTTC.

The chain couples TRBV7-9 to TRBJ2-4; D may correspond to TRBD1 or TRBD2 (5 bases each). CDR1 is SEHNR and CDR2 is FQNEAQ in the germline V gene (reference sequence). This CDR3 contains 17 residues. V gave up 1 base and J gave up 0 bases, with 13 bases separating them. The CDR3 loop is CASSLDRRGLAKNIQYF. CDR3 coding DNA: TGTGCCAGCAGCTTAGACAGACGGGGCTTAGCCAAAAACATTCAGTACTTC.

This clonotype was picked up a small number of times. V is TRBV7-9 and J is TRBJ2-1, with 10 bases lining up with TRBD2. The CDR3 sequence is 14 residues long. CDR1 SEHNR and CDR2 FQNEAQ come from the germline V gene (reference sequence). With 8 bases clipped from V and 1 base from J, the junction kept 2 bases outside the gene matches. CDR3 sequence: CASGTSVSYNEQFF. In DNA, the CDR3 is TGTGCCAGCGGGACTAGCGTTTCCTACAATGAGCAGTTCTTC.

Ten or more counts support this clonotype. The chain links TRBV2 to TRBJ1-5; D uncertain. The CDR3 runs to 15 residues. V lost 3 bases, J lost 4 bases, and 13 bases lay in between. The germline gives CDR1 SNHLY, CDR2 FYNNEI. This CDR3 reads CASSDATLENQPQHF. In nucleotides, the CDR3 is TGTGCCAGCAGTGATGCGACACTCGAAAATCAGCCCCAGCATTTT. Together with reference TRBV2 and TRBJ1-5, the CDR3 gives the full variable domain: EPEVTQTPSHQVTQMGQEVILRCVPISNHLYFYWYRQILGQKVEFLVSFYNNEISEKSEIFDDQFSVERPDGSNFTLKIRSTKLEDSAMYFCASSDATLENQPQHFGDGTRLSIL.

This chain connects TRBV20-1 to TRBJ1-3; TRBD1 matches at 7 bases. There are 16 residues in the CDR3. Germline assignment: CDR1 DFQATT and CDR2 SNEGSKA (reference sequence). J was trimmed by 0 bases and V by 5 bases; bases with no gene match: 10. CDR3 loop: CSASPGQISSGNTIYF. The CDR3 DNA sequence: TGCAGTGCTTCGCCGGGACAGATTAGCTCTGGAAACACCATATATTTT.

The chain combines TRBV2 with TRBJ2-3, with D perhaps matching TRBD1 (6 bases). CDR3 size: 16 residues. In germline, CDR1 is SNHLY, CDR2 FYNNEI. Deletions cut 5 bases from V and 2 bases from J, with 17 bases between. The CDR3 coding sequence is TGTGCCAGCAGTTTGGTGGCAGGGGAAACCACAGATACGCAGTATTTT. This codes for CASSLVAGETTDTQYF.

This clonotype was counted many times. V is TRBV6-1 and J is TRBJ2-3; no definite D call. The CDR3 loop spans 13 amino acids. The germline V and J ends were trimmed by 11 bases and 1 base, with 13 bases remaining between them. The germline gives CDR1 MNHNS, CDR2 SASEGT. The CDR3 sequence: CAGTKGGTDTQYF. For the CDR3, the DNA is TGTGCCGGCACTAAGGGTGGCACAGATACGCAGTATTTT.

There are many counts of this clonotype. J is TRBJ2-7 and V is TRBV27; 7 nucleotides match TRBD2. Germline V gene data show CDR1 as MNHEY and CDR2 as SMNVEV (reference sequence). This CDR3 spans 14 amino acids. V trimming: 8 bases; J trimming: 0 bases; junction bases outside the gene matches: 7. CDR3 sequence (DNA): TGTGCCAGCGCTCCAGGGACTACCTCCTACGAGCAGTACTTC. Translation: CASAPGTTSYEQYF.

The rearrangement uses TRBV5-6 and TRBJ2-1, with D possibly matching TRBD1 (6 bases). The V gene lost 5 bases and the J gene lost 8 bases, with 14 bases spanning the gap. Germline-derived CDR1 and CDR2 are SGHDT and YYEEEE. This CDR3 is 13 amino acids long. CDR3 nucleotides: TGTGCCAGCAGACTACAGGGTTCGGATGAGCAGTTCTTC. Its protein product is CASRLQGSDEQFF.

In its sample, this clonotype was seen a few times. The CDR3 is CASSQPNTGPKLFF. The CDR3 bases are TGTGCCAGCAGCCAGCCTAATACGGGGCCTAAACTGTTTTTT. The chain joins TRBV7-9 to TRBJ1-4; D is possibly TRBD1 (5 bases). The V gene's germline CDR1 is SEHNR and CDR2 FQNEAQ (reference sequence). There are 14 residues in the CDR3. Trimming removed 5 bases from V and 11 bases from J, with 18 bases in between.

This clonotype appeared many times. CDR3 amino acids: CATSRTANYGYTF. The CDR3 nucleotides are TGTGCCACTAGCCGGACAGCAAACTATGGCTACACCTTC. V gene TRBV24-1 combines with J gene TRBJ1-2; perhaps TRBD1 as D (6 bases). V lost 10 bases and J lost 2, with 13 bases in between. The CDR3 has 13 amino acids. Germline V gene lookup returns CDR1 KGHDR and CDR2 SFDVKD.

The chain couples TRBV5-4 to TRBJ2-7; 9 bases are a match to TRBD2. From germline, CDR1 is SGHNT and CDR2 YYREEE (reference sequence). There are 13 residues in the CDR3. The J segment lost 3 bases and the V segment lost 4 bases, leaving 2 bases of the junction unmatched. The CDR3 DNA is TGTGCCAGCAGCAATAGCGGGAGCTACGAGCAGTACTTC. As protein: CASSNSGSYEQYF.

Details on this clonotype: A much bigger clone sits one base away, suggesting this may be a read error. Here the CDR3 DNA reads TGCGCCGGCAGTGGGCACGTACAGGGTCAAGCTTTCTTT. Its translation: CAGSGHVQGQAFF. The V call is TRBV10-1, the J call TRBJ1-1; maybe TRBD1 (6 bases). This CDR3 contains 13 residues. Germline V gene sequence: CDR1 WNHNN, CDR2 SYGVQD (reference sequence).

This clonotype was observed a handful of times. This chain joins TRBV3-1 and TRBJ2-1; 8 positions match TRBD2. This CDR3 is built from 17 residues. V dropped 4 bases and J dropped 7; count of bases not matched to a gene: 15. In germline, CDR1 is LGHDT, CDR2 YNNKEL (reference sequence). The CDR3 nucleotides read TGTGCCAGCAGCCCCCTTGACTACCTTGCGGGGGGAAATGAGCAGTTCTTC. It specifies CASSPLDYLAGGNEQFF.

V usage is TRBV20-1 and J usage is TRBJ2-7; D is uncertain. The V gene's germline CDR1 is DFQATT and CDR2 SNEGSKA (reference sequence). V lost 1 base to trimming and J lost 4 bases, with 5 bases between them. CDR3 length: 11 amino acids. DNA for the CDR3: TGCAGTGCTAGAGCGGCTTACGAGCAGTACTTC. It translates to CSARAAYEQYF.

Many counts were recorded for this clonotype. The gene calls are TRBV20-1 and TRBJ2-1; 13 bases match TRBD2. Germline assignment: CDR1 DFQATT and CDR2 SNEGSKA (reference sequence). V was pared by 0 bases and J by 8 bases, with 13 bases of the junction left unmatched. This CDR3 comprises 18 residues. The CDR3 DNA reads as TGCAGTGCTAGAGACCCCACTACTAGCGGGAGGGCCGGGTATGAGCAGTTCTTC. As protein: CSARDPTTSGRAGYEQFF.

This clonotype occurred many times. J is TRBJ1-1 and V is TRBV2, with TRBD1 matching 8 bases. The J segment lost 4 bases and the V segment lost 3 bases, leaving 13 bases of the junction unmatched. There are 17 residues in the CDR3. Germline V gene lookup returns CDR1 SNHLY and CDR2 FYNNEI. CDR3 loop: CASSEWQGAGRGTEAFF. The CDR3 DNA reads TGTGCCAGCAGTGAGTGGCAGGGGGCAGGTAGAGGCACTGAAGCTTTCTTT.

This clonotype has a handful of counts. This chain uses TRBV6-4 with TRBJ2-3, with D unclear. The CDR3 runs 16 residues. V was clipped by 0 bases and J by 0 bases, with 10 bases between them. The V gene's germline CDR1 is MRHNA and CDR2 SNTAGT. The CDR3 nucleotides are TGTGCCAGCAGTGACTCAGGCAGTACTAGCACAGATACGCAGTATTTT. This codes for CASSDSGSTSTDTQYF.

The table lists this clonotype with a few counts. The J gene is TRBJ2-2, the V gene TRBV7-9, with TRBD2 matching over 7 bases. Trimming at V came to 1 base and at J to 7 bases, leaving 9 bases not matched to a gene. The germline V gene has CDR1 SEHNR and CDR2 FQNEAQ (reference sequence). This CDR3 region has 16 residues. The CDR3 sequence is CASSLDWRERDGELFF. The CDR3 coding sequence is TGTGCCAGCAGCTTAGATTGGCGGGAGCGAGACGGGGAGCTGTTTTTT. Variable domain in full (rest from reference TRBV7-9 and TRBJ2-2): DTGVSQNPRHKITKRGQNVTFRCDPISEHNRLYWYRQTLGQGPEFLTYFQNEAQLEKSRLLSDRFSAERPKGSFSTLEIQRTEQGDSAMYLCASSLDWRERDGELFFGEGSRLTVL.

Only a few counts were recorded for this clonotype. V and J are TRBV4-2 and TRBJ1-1, with D hard to call. CDR1 and CDR2 (germline): LGHNA, YNFKEQ. The CDR3 spans 16 residues. V was clipped by 1 base and J by 1 base, with 13 bases between them. The CDR3 here is CASSQVSSDQNTEAFF. The CDR3 bases are TGTGCCAGCAGCCAAGTTTCTTCAGACCAGAACACTGAAGCTTTCTTT.

This clonotype was detected ten times or more. This chain connects TRBV2 to TRBJ2-1, with a tentative D call TRBD1 (6 bases). Between the trimmed V and J ends, which lost 4 bases and 8 bases, there was a span of 15 bases. The CDR3 totals 14 residues. From germline, CDR1 is SNHLY and CDR2 FYNNEI. This chain's CDR3 is CASSGGLVGDEQFF. As DNA, the CDR3 is TGTGCCAGCAGTGGGGGGCTAGTAGGAGATGAGCAGTTCTTC.